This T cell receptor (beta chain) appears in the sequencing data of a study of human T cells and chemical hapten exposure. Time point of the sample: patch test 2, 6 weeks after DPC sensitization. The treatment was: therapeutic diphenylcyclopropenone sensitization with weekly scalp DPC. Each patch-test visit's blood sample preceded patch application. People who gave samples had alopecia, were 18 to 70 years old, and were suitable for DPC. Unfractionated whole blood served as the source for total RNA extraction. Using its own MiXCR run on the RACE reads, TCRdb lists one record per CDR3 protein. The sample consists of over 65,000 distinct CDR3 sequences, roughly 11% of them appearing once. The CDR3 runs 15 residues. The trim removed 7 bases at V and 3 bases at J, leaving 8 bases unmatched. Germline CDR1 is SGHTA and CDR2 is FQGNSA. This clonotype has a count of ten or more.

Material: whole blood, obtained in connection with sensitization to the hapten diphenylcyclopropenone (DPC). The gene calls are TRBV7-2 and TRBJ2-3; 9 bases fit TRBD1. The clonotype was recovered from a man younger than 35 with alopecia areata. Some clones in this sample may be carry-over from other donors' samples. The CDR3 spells CASTLWTGETDTQYF. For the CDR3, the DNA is TGTGCCAGCACCCTGTGGACAGGGGAGACAGATACGCAGTATTTT.